One and the same sample provided the 13 T cell receptor beta chains below, sequenced in a study of T cell repertoires in cytomegalovirus infection. Via MiXCR, TCRdb re-called the reads, giving one row per CDR3 protein. This table has 85,000 to 130,000 distinct CDR3 sequences, more than 20% appearing once. Material for sequencing was CD8+ T cells from PBMCs. The receptors come from a human donor in good health (CMV status not recorded). Some clones in this sample may be carry-over from other donors' samples.

The sample holds a few counts of this clonotype. V is TRBV28 and J is TRBJ1-1; D is possibly TRBD1 (5 bases). Per germline, CDR1 MDHEN and CDR2 SYDVKM. V gave up 4 bases and J gave up 7 bases, with 13 bases separating them. The length of the CDR3 is 13 residues. For the CDR3, the DNA is TGTGCCAGCAGTTATCGACAGTTAAATGAAGCTTTCTTT. This codes for CASSYRQLNEAFF. The full variable domain, in which reference TRBV28 and TRBJ1-1 provide the parts outside the CDR3, is DVKVTQSSRYLVKRTGEKVFLECVQDMDHENMFWYRQDPGLGLRLIYFSYDVKMKEKGDIPEGYSVSREKKERFSLILESASTNQTSMYLCASSYRQLNEAFFGQGTRLTVV.

Concerning this clonotype itself: This may stem from a read error, because a much larger clone lies one nucleotide away. The CDR3 reads CASSQDVGSYEQYF. CDR3 bases: TGCGCCAGCAGCCAAGATGTGGGTTCCTACGAGCAGTACTTC. The V call is TRBV4-3, the J call TRBJ2-7; D is undetermined. The CDR3 has 14 residues. Deletions cut 0 bases from V and 1 base from J, with 7 bases between. Germline values: CDR1 LGHNA, CDR2 YSLEER.

The chain links TRBV12-3 or TRBV12-4 to TRBJ2-7; D may be TRBD1 (6 bases). The CDR3 spans 14 residues. The ends were cut back, 5 bases at V and 5 bases at J, with 16 bases in the middle. DNA of the CDR3: TGTGCCAGCAGTCCCCCCAGGGGCATAAACGAGCAGTACTTC. It specifies CASSPPRGINEQYF.

V is TRBV24-1 and J is TRBJ2-2; tentative D call: TRBD1 (5 bases). Germline V gives CDR1 KGHDR, CDR2 SFDVKD. The CDR3 is 15 residues long. Trimming cost V 1 base and J 7 bases, with 12 bases left between them. The CDR3 loop reads CATSDFARADGELFF. The CDR3 nucleotides read TGTGCCACCAGTGATTTTGCCAGGGCCGACGGGGAGCTGTTTTTT.

The chain is built from TRBV20-1 and TRBJ2-7; 8 nucleotides agree with TRBD2. Germline-derived CDR1 and CDR2 are DFQATT and SNEGSKA (reference sequence). The CDR3 length is 17 residues. V was pared by 2 bases and J by 0 bases, with 12 bases of the junction left unmatched. The CDR3 coding sequence is TGCAGTGCTAGACTATTAACGGGGGGGCCCGGCTCCTACGAGCAGTACTTC. Protein: CSARLLTGGPGSYEQYF.

The V gene is TRBV19, the J gene TRBJ2-1; 13 bases are a match to TRBD2. Losses at the gene ends were 5 bases for V and 6 bases for J; bases not matched to a gene: 4. This CDR3 is built from 15 residues. Germline V CDR1 and CDR2: LNHDA, SQIVND (reference sequence). DNA for the CDR3: TGTGCCAGTAGTTCGGGACTAGCGGGGCCCAATGAGCAGTTCTTC. This translates into CASSSGLAGPNEQFF.

This clonotype was detected only a few times. The J gene is TRBJ2-2, the V gene TRBV4-3; D remains ambiguous. V was clipped by 0 bases and J by 4 bases, with 15 bases between them. This CDR3 has 17 amino acids. Germline CDR1 reads LGHNA; CDR2 reads YSLEER. The CDR3, as DNA: TGCGCCAGCAGCCAAGAACTCGGGCTCCCCGGCACCGGGGAGCTGTTTTTT. It codes for CASSQELGLPGTGELFF.

This clonotype showed up just a few times. The rearrangement links TRBV14 to TRBJ2-7; 8 nucleotides line up with TRBD2. CDR3 length: 15 amino acids. J was trimmed by 3 bases and V by 1 base; bases with no gene match: 5. Germline V CDR1 and CDR2: SGHDN, FVKESK. CDR3 nucleotide sequence: TGTGCCAGCAGCCAAGGATTCGGGACTAGCTACGAGCAGTACTTC. This translates into CASSQGFGTSYEQYF.

This clonotype was observed a handful of times. This rearrangement joins TRBV6-5 to TRBJ2-4; weak D call: TRBD1 (5 bases). V was trimmed by 0 bases and J by 4 bases, leaving 10 bases between them. The germline gives CDR1 MNHEY, CDR2 SVGAGI. CDR3 size: 15 residues. CDR3 protein: CASSYSTQGKNIQYF. CDR3 nucleotide sequence: TGTGCCAGCAGTTACTCGACTCAGGGTAAAAACATTCAGTACTTC.

The chain links TRBV6-2 or TRBV6-3 to TRBJ2-7; 9 nucleotides agree with TRBD1. Germline assignment: CDR1 MNHEY and CDR2 SVGEGT. The CDR3 totals 17 residues. J was trimmed by 4 bases and V by 0 bases; bases with no gene match: 10. The CDR3 loop reads CASSYSEGTGNLYEQYF. In DNA, the CDR3 is TGTGCCAGCAGTTACTCAGAAGGGACAGGGAATTTGTACGAGCAGTACTTC.

This clonotype was detected only a few times. The chain uses TRBV28 and TRBJ1-5; no clear D gene. Germline V gene data show CDR1 as MDHEN and CDR2 as SYDVKM. This CDR3 region has 12 residues. V lost 3 bases and J 7 bases, leaving 7 bases between the germline ends. The CDR3 DNA is TGTGCCAGCAGTTTTCTGAACCAGCCCCAGCATTTT. Translating it yields CASSFLNQPQHF.

The gene calls are TRBV7-3 and TRBJ2-1; D might be TRBD1 (5 bases). The germline gives CDR1 SGHTA, CDR2 FQGTGA. The CDR3 extends over 13 amino acids. V dropped 6 bases and J dropped 4 bases, with 10 bases sitting between them. This CDR3 reads CASRMTAYNEQFF. Here the CDR3 DNA reads TGTGCCAGCAGGATGACAGCGTACAATGAGCAGTTCTTC.

This clonotype was seen only once. A much larger clone differs by one base, so this may be a read error. Since no conserved phenylalanine or tryptophan closes the CDR3, a read error is the likely cause. The rearrangement uses TRBV7-2 and TRBJ2-5; 9 bases agree with TRBD2. This CDR3 spans 15 amino acids. J was trimmed by 5 bases and V by 3 bases; bases with no gene match: 7. CDR1 SGHTA and CDR2 FQGNSA come from the germline V gene. CDR3 region: CASSLGSGSLETQYS. The DNA for the CDR3 is TGTGCCAGCAGCTTGGGTAGCGGGAGTCTCGAGACCCAGTACTCC.